The 8 T cell receptor beta chains below all came from one sample that was sequenced in a study of blood T cell repertoires in COVID-19. The data were produced by immunoSEQ multiplex PCR, yet TCRdb's version contains in-frame clones alone and is incomplete. The table lists 200,000 to 300,000 clones, roughly 88% of them singletons. The material sequenced was peripheral blood. These receptors were collected from a human donor in a cohort sampled during active COVID-19.

The chain employs TRBV5-4 and TRBJ1-4, with a weak D call TRBD1 (5 bases). The CDR3 contains 14 residues. The germline CDR1 and CDR2 sequences are SGHNT and YYREEE (reference sequence). Trimming pared 3 bases from V and 6 bases from J, leaving 12 bases between. The CDR3 DNA is TGTGCCAGCAGCTCAGGGTTTGAGGATGAAAAACTGTTTTTT. It is translated as CASSSGFEDEKLFF.

Note on this clone: A junction boundary mismatches the germline segment, possibly from a read error. The chain uses TRBV7-7 and TRBJ2-5; TRBD2 matches 8 bases. The CDR3 has 15 amino acids. In germline, CDR1 is SSHAT, CDR2 FNYEAQ (reference sequence). This chain's CDR3 is CASSLGGTSQETQYF. DNA for the CDR3: TGTGCTAGCAGCTTAGGTGGGACTAGCCAAGAGACCCAGTACTTC. Filled out from reference TRBV7-7 and TRBJ2-5, the complete variable domain reads GAGVSQSPRYKVTKRGQDVTLRCDPISSHATLYWYQQALGQGPEFLTYFNYEAQPDKSGLPSDRFSAERPEGSISTLTIQRTEQRDSAMYRCASSLGGTSQETQYFGPGTRLLVL.

The chain couples TRBV6-2 or TRBV6-3 to TRBJ2-5, with 10 bases matching TRBD2. This CDR3 region has 16 residues. Germline V CDR1 and CDR2: MNHEY, SVGEGT. The V segment lost 5 bases and the J segment 2 bases; nucleotides outside the gene matches: 8. CDR3 DNA sequence: TGTGCCAGCAGTACAACTAGCGGGACTCCTCAAGAGACCCAGTACTTC. Translated, it gives CASSTTSGTPQETQYF.

The chain joins TRBV7-8 to TRBJ2-7, with a tentative D call TRBD1 (5 bases). The V end was cut by 5 bases, the J end by 4 bases, with 18 bases between. CDR1 and CDR2 from the germline V gene are SGHVS and FQNEAQ. The CDR3 is 15 amino acids. The CDR3 loop is CASSRETERDYEQYF. The DNA for the CDR3 is TGTGCCAGCAGCAGAGAGACAGAAAGGGATTACGAGCAGTACTTC.

V gene TRBV19 combines with J gene TRBJ1-5; a weak D match, TRBD1 (5 bases). Trimming stripped 1 base from V and 5 bases from J, with 15 bases between. Germline V gives CDR1 LNHDA, CDR2 SQIVND (reference sequence). CDR3 length: 16 amino acids. DNA of the CDR3: TGTGCCAGTAGTATAGGGGCAGGGAGGGGACATCAGCCCCAGCATTTT. It yields the protein CASSIGAGRGHQPQHF.

The chain is built from TRBV12-3 or TRBV12-4 and TRBJ1-2; 9 bases fit TRBD1. V shed 5 bases, J shed 7 bases, and the junction held 5 bases outside the gene matches. The CDR3 length is 13 residues. The CDR3 coding sequence is TGTGCCAGCAGTCCGGGACAGGGTAGTGGCTACACCTTC. Protein sequence: CASSPGQGSGYTF.

CDR3 sequence reads: CATSRDRGNYGYTF. The DNA for the CDR3 is TGTGCCACCAGCAGAGATCGGGGGAACTATGGCTACACCTTC. V is TRBV15 and J is TRBJ1-2; D is possibly TRBD1 (5 bases). Germline CDR1 is LNHNV and CDR2 is YYDKDF (reference sequence). CDR3 length: 14 amino acids. The V and J ends lost 0 bases and 2 bases respectively, with 7 bases between them.

The gene calls are TRBV4-3 and TRBJ2-1; D uncertain. CDR3 length: 16 amino acids. The germline V and J ends were trimmed by 1 base and 0 bases, with 10 bases remaining between them. The germline gives CDR1 LGHNA, CDR2 YSLEER. Here the CDR3 reads CASSQGGLGSYNEQFF. The CDR3 bases are TGCGCCAGCAGCCAAGGAGGTCTTGGCTCCTACAATGAGCAGTTCTTC.